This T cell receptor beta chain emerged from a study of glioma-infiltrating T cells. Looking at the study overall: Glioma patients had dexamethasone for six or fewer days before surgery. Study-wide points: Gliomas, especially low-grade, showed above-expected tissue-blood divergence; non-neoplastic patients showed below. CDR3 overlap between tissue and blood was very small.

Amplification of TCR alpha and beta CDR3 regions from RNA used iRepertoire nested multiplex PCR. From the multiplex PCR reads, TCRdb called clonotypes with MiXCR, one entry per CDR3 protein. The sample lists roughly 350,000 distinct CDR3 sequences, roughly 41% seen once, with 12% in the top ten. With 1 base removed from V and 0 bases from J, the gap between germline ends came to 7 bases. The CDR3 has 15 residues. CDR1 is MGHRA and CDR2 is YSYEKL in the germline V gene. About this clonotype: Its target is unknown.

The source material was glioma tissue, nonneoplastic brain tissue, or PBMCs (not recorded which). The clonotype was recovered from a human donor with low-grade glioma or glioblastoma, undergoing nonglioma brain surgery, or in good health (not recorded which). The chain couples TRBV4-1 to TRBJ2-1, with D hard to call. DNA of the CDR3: TGCGCCAGCAGCCAAGGCTCACCCTCCTACAATGAGCAGTTCTTC. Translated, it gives CASSQGSPSYNEQFF.